This T cell receptor beta chain was sequenced during a study of cytomegalovirus exposure and HLA in healthy donors. The CDR3 totals 16 residues. With 60 Vbeta and 13 Jbeta primers, the PCR was carried out. The table came from immunoSEQ multiplex PCR; TCRdb's copy has only in-frame clones and leaves some out. The sample consists of 170,000 or so clones, 79% of them appearing once. The TCR comes from a woman aged 40 to 50 in good health and CMV-seronegative. The chain uses TRBV1 and TRBJ2-3; the table names TRBD1, a call not compared with the DNA. TRBV1 is recorded as a pseudogene. Material: PBMCs. DNA for the CDR3: TGCACCAGCAGCCAAGATCCGAAGGGGGCCCGACCTACGCAGTATTTT. Translating it yields CTSSQDPKGARPTQYF.